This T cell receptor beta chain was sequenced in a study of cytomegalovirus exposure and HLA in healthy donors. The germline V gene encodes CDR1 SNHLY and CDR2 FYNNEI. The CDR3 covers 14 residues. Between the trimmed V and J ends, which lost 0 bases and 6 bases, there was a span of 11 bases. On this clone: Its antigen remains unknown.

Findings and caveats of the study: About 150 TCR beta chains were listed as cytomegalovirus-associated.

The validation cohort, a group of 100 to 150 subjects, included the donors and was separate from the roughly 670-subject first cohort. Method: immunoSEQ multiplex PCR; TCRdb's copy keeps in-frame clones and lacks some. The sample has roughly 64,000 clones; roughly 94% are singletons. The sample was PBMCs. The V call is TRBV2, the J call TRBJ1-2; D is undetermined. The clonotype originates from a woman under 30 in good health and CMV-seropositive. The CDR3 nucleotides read TGTGCCAGCAGTGAAGCAGTGGCTGGGCATGGCTACACCTTC. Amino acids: CASSEAVAGHGYTF. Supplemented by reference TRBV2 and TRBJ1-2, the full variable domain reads EPEVTQTPSHQVTQMGQEVILRCVPISNHLYFYWYRQILGQKVEFLVSFYNNEISEKSEIFDDQFSVERPDGSNFTLKIRSTKLEDSAMYFCASSEAVAGHGYTFGSGTRLTVV.